In this sample, the clone carrying this T cell receptor beta chain turned up once. Its antigen remains unknown. Other DNA variants within this sample encode the same CDR3. The data belong to a study of cytomegalovirus exposure and HLA in healthy donors. Turning to the study itself: When 350 to 500 donors were genotyped, about 80% of them were found to fall in the Caucasian-associated ancestry cluster.

The PCR contained 60 Vbeta and 13 Jbeta primers. Using immunoSEQ multiplex PCR, the repertoire was profiled, and TCRdb retains in-frame clones only, with some absent. The sample contains roughly 99,000 clones, more than 70% of which appear only once. Overall study results and limits: In a later analysis, parvovirus B19, influenza, CMV and Epstein-Barr virus appeared linked to several top co-occurrence clusters.

The CDR3 is made up of 13 amino acids. Per the germline V gene, CDR1 is MDHEN and CDR2 is SYDVKM. The ends were cut back, 3 bases at V and 0 bases at J, with 3 bases in the middle. The sample taken for sequencing was PBMCs. V gene TRBV28 combines with J gene TRBJ1-3; no clear D gene. This sequence originates from a man aged 25-40 years in good health and CMV-seronegative. The DNA for the CDR3 is TGTGCCAGCAGTTTCAGCTCTGGAAACACCATATATTTT. Amino acid sequence: CASSFSSGNTIYF.